One and the same sample provided the 7 T cell receptor beta chains below, sequenced in a study of patients and donors after allogeneic stem cell transplantation. Each CDR3 protein gets one entry after TCRdb re-called the RT-PCR reads with MiXCR. The sample holds about 90,000 distinct CDR3 sequences; roughly 48% are singletons and the top ten take under 70%. The sample consisted of blood, either unsorted or a sorted T cell fraction (not recorded which). The origin of the receptors is a human donor who was either an allogeneic HSCT recipient or a stem cell or donor lymphocyte infusion donor (not recorded which). It is not recorded whose cells these are; they may come from a transplant donor.

V usage is TRBV20-1 and J usage is TRBJ1-3; D gene uncertain. Germline V gives CDR1 DFQATT, CDR2 SNEGSKA (reference sequence). With 0 bases removed from V and 0 bases from J, the gap between germline ends came to 6 bases. This CDR3 region has 14 residues. This CDR3 is CSARESPSGNTIYF. DNA for the CDR3: TGCAGTGCTAGAGAAAGTCCCTCTGGAAACACCATATATTTT.

This clonotype has only a few counts. This sequence joins TRBV9 and TRBJ1-6; a possible D gene is TRBD1 (6 bases). CDR3 length: 15 amino acids. The V end was cut by 0 bases, the J end by 8 bases, with 12 bases between. Germline V lookup: CDR1 SGDLS, CDR2 YYNGEE. As DNA, the CDR3 is TGTGCCAGCAGCGTAGGGCTCCACAGGGATTCACCCCTCCACTTT. Protein product: CASSVGLHRDSPLHF.

The table lists this clonotype with many counts. The rearrangement joins TRBV9 to TRBJ1-1; D is perhaps TRBD1 (6 bases). CDR3 size: 14 residues. Looked up from germline, CDR1 is SGDLS and CDR2 is YYNGEE. V was trimmed by 3 bases and J by 0 bases, leaving 9 bases between them. CDR3 bases: TGTGCCAGCAGCGGCGGACAGTTGAACACTGAAGCTTTCTTT. Protein sequence: CASSGGQLNTEAFF.

The CDR3 DNA follows: TGTGCCAGCAGCCCGAGGTTGCAACTTAACTATGGCTACACCTTC. It is translated as CASSPRLQLNYGYTF. The chain has TRBV7-6 and TRBJ1-2, with D unclear. Germline CDR1 and CDR2: SGHVS and FNYEAQ. There are 15 residues in the CDR3. Trimming cost V 5 bases and J 1 base, with 14 bases left between them.

This clonotype was picked up a small number of times. The chain uses TRBV4-1 and TRBJ1-5; perhaps TRBD1 as D (5 bases). The CDR3 has 16 residues. V was clipped by 0 bases and J by 6 bases, with 15 bases between them. From germline, CDR1 is MGHRA and CDR2 YSYEKL. CDR3: CASSQDSGQGSQPQHF. The CDR3 region has the DNA TGCGCCAGCAGCCAAGATTCTGGGCAGGGAAGTCAGCCCCAGCATTTT.

The V and J genes are TRBV5-1 and TRBJ2-1; 7 bases are a match to TRBD1. The germline V gene encodes CDR1 SGHRS and CDR2 YFSETQ. The ends lost 0 bases at V and 8 bases at J; junction bases unmatched: 2. This CDR3 spans 13 amino acids. The CDR3 DNA sequence: TGCGCCAGCAGCTTGGGACAGGGTTATGAGCAGTTCTTC. It specifies CASSLGQGYEQFF.

CDR3 DNA sequence: TGCGCCAGCAGCCGCCAACAGGGACCGGCTTATAATTCACCCCTCCACTTT. Translated: CASSRQQGPAYNSPLHF. The V and J genes are TRBV4-1 and TRBJ1-6; perhaps TRBD1 as D (6 bases). The CDR3 extends over 17 amino acids. Germline CDR1 is MGHRA and CDR2 is YSYEKL. Trimming shortened V by 4 bases and J by 4 bases, and 17 bases separated the two germline ends.